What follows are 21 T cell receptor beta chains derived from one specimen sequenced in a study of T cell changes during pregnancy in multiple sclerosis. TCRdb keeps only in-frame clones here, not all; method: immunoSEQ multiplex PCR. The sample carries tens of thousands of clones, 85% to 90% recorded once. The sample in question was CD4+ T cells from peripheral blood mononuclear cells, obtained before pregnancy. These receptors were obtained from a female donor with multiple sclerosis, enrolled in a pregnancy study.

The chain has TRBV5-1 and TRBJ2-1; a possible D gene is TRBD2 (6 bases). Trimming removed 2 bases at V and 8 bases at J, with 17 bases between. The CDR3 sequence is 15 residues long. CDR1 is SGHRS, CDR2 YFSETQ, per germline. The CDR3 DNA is TGCGCCAGCAGCTTCTGGAGGGATTTTGGGGATGAGCAGTTCTTC. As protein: CASSFWRDFGDEQFF. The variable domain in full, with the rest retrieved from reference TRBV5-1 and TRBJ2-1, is KAGVTQTPRYLIKTRGQQVTLSCSPISGHRSVSWYQQTPGQGLQFLFEYFSETQRNKGNFPGRFSGRQFSNSRSEMNVSTLELGDSALYLCASSFWRDFGDEQFFGPGTRLTVL.

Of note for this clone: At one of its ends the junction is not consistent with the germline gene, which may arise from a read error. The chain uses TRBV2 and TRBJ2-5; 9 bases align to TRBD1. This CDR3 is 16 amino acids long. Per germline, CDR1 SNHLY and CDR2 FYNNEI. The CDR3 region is CASREGTGWGSETQYF. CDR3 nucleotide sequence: TGTGCCAGCAGAGAAGGGACAGGGTGGGGGTCTGAGACCCAGTACTTC.

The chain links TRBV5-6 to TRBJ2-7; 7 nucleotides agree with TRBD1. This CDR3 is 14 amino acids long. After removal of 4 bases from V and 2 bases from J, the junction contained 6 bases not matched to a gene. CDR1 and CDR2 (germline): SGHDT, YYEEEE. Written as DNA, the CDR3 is TGTGCCAGCAGCAAGGGACAGCTTACCTACGAGCAGTACTTC. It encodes CASSKGQLTYEQYF. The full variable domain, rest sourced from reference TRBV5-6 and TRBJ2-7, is DAGVTQSPTHLIKTRGQQVTLRCSPKSGHDTVSWYQQALGQGPQFIFQYYEEEERQRGNFPDRFSGHQFPNYSSELNVNALLLGDSALYLCASSKGQLTYEQYFGPGTRLTVT.

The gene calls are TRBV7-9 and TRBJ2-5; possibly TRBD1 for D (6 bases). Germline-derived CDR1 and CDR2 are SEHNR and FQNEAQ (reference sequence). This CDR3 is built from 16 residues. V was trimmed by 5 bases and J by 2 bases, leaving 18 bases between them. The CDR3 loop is CASSPLGAGRQETQYF. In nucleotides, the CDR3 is TGTGCCAGCAGCCCCCTGGGGGCCGGCAGGCAAGAGACCCAGTACTTC.

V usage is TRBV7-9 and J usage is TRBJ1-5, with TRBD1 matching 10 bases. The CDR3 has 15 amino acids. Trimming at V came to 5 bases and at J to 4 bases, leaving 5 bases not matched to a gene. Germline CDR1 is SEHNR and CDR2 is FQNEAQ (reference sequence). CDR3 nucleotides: TGTGCCAGCAGCACGACAGGGGGCGCAAATCAGCCCCAGCATTTT. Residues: CASSTTGGANQPQHF. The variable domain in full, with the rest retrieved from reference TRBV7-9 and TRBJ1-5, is DTGVSQNPRHKITKRGQNVTFRCDPISEHNRLYWYRQTLGQGPEFLTYFQNEAQLEKSRLLSDRFSAERPKGSFSTLEIQRTEQGDSAMYLCASSTTGGANQPQHFGDGTRLSIL.

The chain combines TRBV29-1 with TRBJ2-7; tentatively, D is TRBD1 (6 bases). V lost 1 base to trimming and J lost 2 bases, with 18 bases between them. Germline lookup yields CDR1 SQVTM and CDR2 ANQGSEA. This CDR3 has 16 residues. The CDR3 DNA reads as TGCAGCGTTGAAGTCAGAGACAGGCAAGAAGCCTACGAGCAGTACTTC. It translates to CSVEVRDRQEAYEQYF.

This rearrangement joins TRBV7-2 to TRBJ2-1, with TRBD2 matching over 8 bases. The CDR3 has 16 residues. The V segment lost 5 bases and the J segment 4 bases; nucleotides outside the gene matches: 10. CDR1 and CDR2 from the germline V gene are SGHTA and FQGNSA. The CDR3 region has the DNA TGTGCCAGCAGCCCTCTGTCGGGGGGGCCTTACAATGAGCAGTTCTTC. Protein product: CASSPLSGGPYNEQFF.

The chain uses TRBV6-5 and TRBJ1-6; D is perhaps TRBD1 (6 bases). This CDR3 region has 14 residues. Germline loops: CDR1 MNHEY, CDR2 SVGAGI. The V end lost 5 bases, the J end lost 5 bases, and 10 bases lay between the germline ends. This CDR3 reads CASSNDRNNSPLHF. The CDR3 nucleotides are TGTGCCAGCAGTAACGACAGGAATAATTCACCCCTCCACTTT.

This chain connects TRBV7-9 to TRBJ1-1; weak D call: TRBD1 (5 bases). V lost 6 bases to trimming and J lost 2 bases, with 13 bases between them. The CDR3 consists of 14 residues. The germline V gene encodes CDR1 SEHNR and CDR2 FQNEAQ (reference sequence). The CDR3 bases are TGTGCCAGCAGTCCCAGGGCGGATAACACTGAAGCTTTCTTT. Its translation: CASSPRADNTEAFF. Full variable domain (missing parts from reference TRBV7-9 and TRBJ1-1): DTGVSQNPRHKITKRGQNVTFRCDPISEHNRLYWYRQTLGQGPEFLTYFQNEAQLEKSRLLSDRFSAERPKGSFSTLEIQRTEQGDSAMYLCASSPRADNTEAFFGQGTRLTVV.

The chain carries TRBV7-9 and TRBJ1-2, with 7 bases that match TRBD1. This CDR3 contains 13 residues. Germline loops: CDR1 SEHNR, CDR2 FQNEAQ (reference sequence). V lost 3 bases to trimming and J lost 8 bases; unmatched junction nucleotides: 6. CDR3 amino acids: CASSFRDRGGYTF. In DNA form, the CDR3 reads TGTGCCAGCAGCTTCCGGGACAGAGGGGGCTACACCTTC.

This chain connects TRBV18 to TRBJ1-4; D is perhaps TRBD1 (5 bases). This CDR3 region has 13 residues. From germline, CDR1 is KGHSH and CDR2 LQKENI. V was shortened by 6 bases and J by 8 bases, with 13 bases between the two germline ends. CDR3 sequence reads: CASSDSFDEKLFF. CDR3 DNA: TGTGCCAGCTCTGACAGTTTCGACGAAAAACTGTTTTTT.

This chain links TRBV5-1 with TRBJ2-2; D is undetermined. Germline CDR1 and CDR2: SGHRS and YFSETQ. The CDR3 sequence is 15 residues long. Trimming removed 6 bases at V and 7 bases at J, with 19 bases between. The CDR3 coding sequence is TGCGCCAGCACCCCGCGGCCCTTCCAAGGCGGGGAGCTGTTTTTT. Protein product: CASTPRPFQGGELFF.

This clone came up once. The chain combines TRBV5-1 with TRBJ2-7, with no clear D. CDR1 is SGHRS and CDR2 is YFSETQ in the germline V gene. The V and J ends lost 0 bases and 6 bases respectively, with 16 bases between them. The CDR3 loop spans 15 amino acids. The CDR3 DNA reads TGCGCCAGCAGCTTGGAGCTAAATTTCCCCCGCGAGCAGTACTTC. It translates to CASSLELNFPREQYF.

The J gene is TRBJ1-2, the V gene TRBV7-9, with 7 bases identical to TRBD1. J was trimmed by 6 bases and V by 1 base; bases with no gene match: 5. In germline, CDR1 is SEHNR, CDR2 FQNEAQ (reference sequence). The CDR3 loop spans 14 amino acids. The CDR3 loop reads CASSLEQGTHGYTF. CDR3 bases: TGTGCCAGCAGCTTAGAACAGGGGACCCATGGCTACACCTTC.

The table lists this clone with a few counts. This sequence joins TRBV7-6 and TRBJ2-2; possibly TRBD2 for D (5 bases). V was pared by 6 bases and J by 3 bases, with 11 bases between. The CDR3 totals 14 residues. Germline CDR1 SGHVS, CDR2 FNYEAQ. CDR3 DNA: TGTGCCAGCAGGTTTCAGGAGGACACCGGGGAGCTGTTTTTT. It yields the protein CASRFQEDTGELFF.

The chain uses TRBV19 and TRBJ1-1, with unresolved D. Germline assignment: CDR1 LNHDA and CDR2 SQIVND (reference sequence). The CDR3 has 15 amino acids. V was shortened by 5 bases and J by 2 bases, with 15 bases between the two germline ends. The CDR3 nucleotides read TGTGCCAGTAGTTCCCAGTTCCTTGAAAACACTGAAGCTTTCTTT. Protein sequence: CASSSQFLENTEAFF.

The DNA for the CDR3 is TGCGCCAGCAGCTTGGGGACTAACACCGGGGAGCTGTTTTTT. This gives the protein CASSLGTNTGELFF. The chain has TRBV5-1 and TRBJ2-2; the D gene is possibly TRBD2 (5 bases). V gave up 0 bases and J gave up 2 bases, with 5 bases separating them. Germline CDR1 reads SGHRS; CDR2 reads YFSETQ. The CDR3 is 14 residues long. The complete variable domain, with remaining parts taken from reference TRBV5-1 and TRBJ2-2, reads KAGVTQTPRYLIKTRGQQVTLSCSPISGHRSVSWYQQTPGQGLQFLFEYFSETQRNKGNFPGRFSGRQFSNSRSEMNVSTLELGDSALYLCASSLGTNTGELFFGEGSRLTVL.

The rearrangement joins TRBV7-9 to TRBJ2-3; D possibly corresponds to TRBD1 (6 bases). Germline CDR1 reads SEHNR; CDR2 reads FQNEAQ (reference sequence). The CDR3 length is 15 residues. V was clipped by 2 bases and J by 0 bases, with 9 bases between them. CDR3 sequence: CASSLLTGSTDTQYF. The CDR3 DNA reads TGTGCCAGCAGCTTACTGACAGGTAGCACAGATACGCAGTATTTT.

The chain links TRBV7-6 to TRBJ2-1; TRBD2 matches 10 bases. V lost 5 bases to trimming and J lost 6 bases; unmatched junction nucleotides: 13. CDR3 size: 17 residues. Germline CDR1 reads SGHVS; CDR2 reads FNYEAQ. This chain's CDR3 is CASSHLGEAGGPNEQFF. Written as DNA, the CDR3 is TGTGCCAGCAGCCACCTGGGGGAAGCGGGGGGGCCCAATGAGCAGTTCTTC. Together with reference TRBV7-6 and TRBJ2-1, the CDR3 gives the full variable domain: GAGVSQSPRYKVTKRGQDVALRCDPISGHVSLYWYRQALGQGPEFLTYFNYEAQQDKSGLPNDRFSAERPEGSISTLTIQRTEQRDSAMYRCASSHLGEAGGPNEQFFGPGTRLTVL.

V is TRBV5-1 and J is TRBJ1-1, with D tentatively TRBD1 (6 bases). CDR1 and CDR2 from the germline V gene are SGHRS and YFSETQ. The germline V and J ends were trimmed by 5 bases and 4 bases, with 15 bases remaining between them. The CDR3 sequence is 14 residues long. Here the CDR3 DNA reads TGCGCCAGCAGTTGGGGGGGGCCAGGCACTGAAGCTTTCTTT. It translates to CASSWGGPGTEAFF.

CDR3 coding DNA: TGTGCCAGCAGTTCCAGGGGGCGCGGGGATACCGGGGAGCTGTTTTTT. Its translation is CASSSRGRGDTGELFF. The rearrangement uses TRBV6-5 and TRBJ2-2; 8 nucleotides align to TRBD1. This CDR3 has 16 residues. Unmatched junction bases numbered 9, after V lost 4 bases and J lost 5 bases. Germline-derived CDR1 and CDR2 are MNHEY and SVGAGI.